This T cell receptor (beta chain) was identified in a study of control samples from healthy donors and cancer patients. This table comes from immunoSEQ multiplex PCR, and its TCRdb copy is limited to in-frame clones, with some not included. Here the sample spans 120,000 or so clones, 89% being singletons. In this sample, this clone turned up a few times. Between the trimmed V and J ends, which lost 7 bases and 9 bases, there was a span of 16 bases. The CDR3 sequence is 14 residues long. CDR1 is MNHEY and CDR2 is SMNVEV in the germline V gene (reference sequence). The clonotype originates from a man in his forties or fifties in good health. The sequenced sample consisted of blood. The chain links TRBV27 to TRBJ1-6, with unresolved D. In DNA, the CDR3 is TGTGCCAGCAAGACGGAGGGCTGGGTTTCACCCCTCCACTTT. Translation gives CASKTEGWVSPLHF.